These T cell receptor beta chains were read from a single sample in a study of STAT5B mutations in CD4+ large granular lymphocyte leukemia. Sequencing used immunoSEQ multiplex PCR; TCRdb keeps in-frame clones, though not all of them. This table has more than 30,000 clones, 76% appearing once. The sequenced sample consisted of CD4+ T cells from blood buffy coats. The receptors here all came from a human donor in good health. CDR3s include the opening cysteine and the closing phenylalanine or tryptophan. Each record gives: CDR3 DNA, CDR3 protein, V gene, clone size, J gene, D gene. D genes are given only for firm matches. Size is stated for part of the rows, as once, few or many counts, or as a class when the clone is expanded.

CDR3 DNA: TGCGCCAGCAGTCTCCTCAGGGAAGAGACCCAGTACTTC
CDR3 protein: CASSLLREETQYF
V gene: TRBV23-1
clone size: -
J gene: TRBJ2-5
D gene: -

CDR3 DNA: TGTGCCAGCAGCCCGGGACAGGGGTTAGCCAAAAACATTCAGTACTTC
CDR3 protein: CASSPGQGLAKNIQYF
V gene: TRBV2
clone size: -
J gene: TRBJ2-4
D gene: TRBD1

CDR3 DNA: TGTGCCAGCAGCTCGTGGGGCAGGGAAAGGGCTGGAAACACCATATATTTT
CDR3 protein: CASSSWGRERAGNTIYF
V gene: TRBV5-6
clone size: once
J gene: TRBJ1-3
D gene: -

CDR3 DNA: TGTGCCAGCAGCTTAGCCGGGGGAAGCACTGAAGCTTTCTTT
CDR3 protein: CASSLAGGSTEAFF
V gene: TRBV11-2
clone size: few
J gene: TRBJ1-1
D gene: -

CDR3 DNA: TGTGCCAGTAGTTCGACTAGCGGGGGATTTGAGACCCAGTACTTC
CDR3 protein: CASSSTSGGFETQYF
V gene: TRBV19
clone size: few
J gene: TRBJ2-5
D gene: TRBD2

CDR3 DNA: TGTGCCAGCTCACCGACTAGCGACCACAACTACGAGCAGTACTTC
CDR3 protein: CASSPTSDHNYEQYF
V gene: TRBV18
clone size: once
J gene: TRBJ2-7
D gene: TRBD2

CDR3 DNA: TGTGCCAGCAGTCAGACCTTTAACTATGGCTACACCTTC
CDR3 protein: CASSQTFNYGYTF
V gene: TRBV6-5
clone size: -
J gene: TRBJ1-2
D gene: -

CDR3 DNA: TGCGCCAGCAGCTTGTCGGCAGGATCCTACGAGCAGTACTTC
CDR3 protein: CASSLSAGSYEQYF
V gene: TRBV5-1
clone size: -
J gene: TRBJ2-7
D gene: -

CDR3 DNA: TGTGCCAGCAGCTCTTTTCAAATTAGCGGTTCCCAGGCCGGGGAGCTGTTTTTT
CDR3 protein: CASSSFQISGSQAGELFF
V gene: TRBV7-2
clone size: -
J gene: TRBJ2-2
D gene: -

CDR3 DNA: TGTGCCAGCAGCCCAACGAGGACAGGAAACTACAATGAGCAGTTCTTC
CDR3 protein: CASSPTRTGNYNEQFF
V gene: TRBV7-8
clone size: -
J gene: TRBJ2-1
D gene: TRBD1

CDR3 DNA: TGTGCCAGCAGCTTACGGCTGGGGACTAGCGGAACCTACGAGCAGTACTTC
CDR3 protein: CASSLRLGTSGTYEQYF
V gene: TRBV7-9
clone size: -
J gene: TRBJ2-7
D gene: TRBD2

CDR3 DNA: TGTGCCAGCAGCAGAGACTCCTCCCCTGATCAGCCCCAGCATTTT
CDR3 protein: CASSRDSSPDQPQHF
V gene: TRBV5-4
clone size: -
J gene: TRBJ1-5
D gene: -

CDR3 DNA: TGTGCCAGCAGCCAAGGACACGCTCTGAACCTCAATGAGCAGTTCTTC
CDR3 protein: CASSQGHALNLNEQFF
V gene: TRBV5-4
clone size: -
J gene: TRBJ2-1
D gene: -

CDR3 DNA: TGTGCCAGCAGCCCGAGAGGAGCGGTTGCCTCCTACGAGCAGTACTTC
CDR3 protein: CASSPRGAVASYEQYF
V gene: TRBV9
clone size: -
J gene: TRBJ2-7
D gene: -

CDR3 DNA: TGTGCCAGTAGTGCAGGGACAGCCTACAATCAGCCCCAGCATTTT
CDR3 protein: CASSAGTAYNQPQHF
V gene: TRBV19
clone size: few
J gene: TRBJ1-5
D gene: TRBD1

CDR3 DNA: TGTGCCAGTATGGGGGACAGGGGCTATGGCTACACCTTC
CDR3 protein: CASMGDRGYGYTF
V gene: TRBV19
clone size: once
J gene: TRBJ1-2
D gene: TRBD1

CDR3 DNA: TGTGCCAGCTCACCACCGAAAGCTAACACCGGGGAGCTGTTTTTT
CDR3 protein: CASSPPKANTGELFF
V gene: TRBV18
clone size: -
J gene: TRBJ2-2
D gene: -

CDR3 DNA: TGTGCCAGTAGTCAAGGGTACGAGCAGTACTTC
CDR3 protein: CASSQGYEQYF
V gene: TRBV19
clone size: -
J gene: TRBJ2-7
D gene: -

CDR3 DNA: TGTGCCAGCAGTTACTGGGGCAATCAGCCCCAGCATTTT
CDR3 protein: CASSYWGNQPQHF
V gene: TRBV2
clone size: few
J gene: TRBJ1-5
D gene: -

CDR3 DNA: TGTGCCAGCCGCCAGGGGCAGAACACCGGGGAGCTGTTTTTT
CDR3 protein: CASRQGQNTGELFF
V gene: TRBV27
clone size: few
J gene: TRBJ2-2
D gene: -